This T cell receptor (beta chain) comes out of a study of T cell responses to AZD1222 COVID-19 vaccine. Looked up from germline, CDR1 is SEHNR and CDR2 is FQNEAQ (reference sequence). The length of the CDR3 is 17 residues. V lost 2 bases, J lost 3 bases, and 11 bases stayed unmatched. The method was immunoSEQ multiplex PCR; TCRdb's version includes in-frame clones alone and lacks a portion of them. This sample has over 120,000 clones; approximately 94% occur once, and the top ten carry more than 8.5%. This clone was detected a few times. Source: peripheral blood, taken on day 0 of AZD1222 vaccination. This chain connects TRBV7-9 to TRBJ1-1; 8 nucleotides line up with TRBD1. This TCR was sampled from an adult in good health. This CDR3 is CASSLSGQGKSDTEAFF. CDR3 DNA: TGTGCCAGCAGCTTATCTGGACAGGGAAAGTCCGACACTGAAGCTTTCTTT.